The 9 T cell receptor beta chains below come from one sample, sequenced in a study of cytomegalovirus exposure and HLA in healthy donors. PCR involved 60 Vbeta and 13 Jbeta primers. Data came from immunoSEQ multiplex PCR; TCRdb stores just in-frame clones and leaves some out. This table holds under 200,000 clones, 60% to 80% found once. Source material: PBMCs. The receptors were sampled from a woman aged 40 to 50 in good health and CMV-seropositive.

The chain joins TRBV7-9 to TRBJ2-1; perhaps TRBD1 as D (7 bases). Trimming took 5 bases from V and 4 from J, leaving 9 bases between them. This CDR3 has 13 residues. Germline V gives CDR1 SEHNR, CDR2 FQNEAQ (reference sequence). This chain's CDR3 is CASSQGGYNEQFF. Written as DNA, the CDR3 is TGTGCCAGCAGCCAGGGGGGATACAATGAGCAGTTCTTC. The full variable domain, with the rest looked up from reference TRBV7-9 and TRBJ2-1, is DTGVSQNPRHKITKRGQNVTFRCDPISEHNRLYWYRQTLGQGPEFLTYFQNEAQLEKSRLLSDRFSAERPKGSFSTLEIQRTEQGDSAMYLCASSQGGYNEQFFGPGTRLTVL.

This sequence joins TRBV30 and TRBJ2-2; a possible D gene is TRBD1 (5 bases). With 1 base removed from V and 5 bases from J, the gap between germline ends came to 8 bases. This CDR3 contains 13 residues. The germline CDR1 and CDR2 sequences are GTSNPN and SVGIG (reference sequence). CDR3 coding DNA: TGTGCCTGGAGTGGGACAACTACCGGGGAGCTGTTTTTT. It is translated as CAWSGTTTGELFF.

V and J are TRBV7-2 and TRBJ2-3, with D possibly being TRBD2 (6 bases). The length of the CDR3 is 15 residues. The V end was cut by 5 bases, the J end by 0 bases, with 12 bases between. Germline V gene sequence: CDR1 SGHTA, CDR2 FQGNSA. CDR3 sequence: CASSVRGTSTDTQYF. In nucleotides, the CDR3 is TGTGCCAGCAGCGTTCGCGGGACTAGCACAGATACGCAGTATTTT.

This clone appeared a few times. The J gene is TRBJ2-1, the V gene TRBV6-6, with 10 bases fitting TRBD2. The V gene's germline CDR1 is MNHNY and CDR2 SVGAGI (reference sequence). V gave up 2 bases and J gave up 6 bases; unmatched junction bases: 1. The CDR3 has 14 amino acids. The CDR3, as DNA: TGTGCCAGCAGTTACCCTAGCGGGAGCAATGAGCAGTTCTTC. Residues: CASSYPSGSNEQFF.

V is TRBV7-9 and J is TRBJ2-7; weak D call: TRBD1 (6 bases). CDR1 and CDR2 (germline): SEHNR, FQNEAQ (reference sequence). V was trimmed by 5 bases and J by 6 bases, leaving 11 bases between them. This CDR3 contains 12 residues. The CDR3 sequence: CASSQTGIEQYF. The CDR3, as DNA: TGTGCCAGCAGCCAAACAGGGATCGAGCAGTACTTC.

This clone has just one count. The rearrangement uses TRBV7-9 and TRBJ2-2; 12 nucleotides line up with TRBD2. The CDR3 contains 14 residues. The V segment lost 5 bases and the J segment 7 bases; nucleotides outside the gene matches: 2. Germline CDR1 is SEHNR and CDR2 is FQNEAQ (reference sequence). The CDR3 DNA follows: TGTGCCAGCAGCCGGACTAGCGGGGACGGGGAGCTGTTTTTT. Translating it yields CASSRTSGDGELFF.

This clone was found a few times. The chain joins TRBV7-9 to TRBJ2-6; the match to TRBD1 covers 7 bases. This CDR3 has 19 residues. Trimming took 7 bases from V and 0 from J; bases not matched to a gene: 15. Germline assignment: CDR1 SEHNR and CDR2 FQNEAQ (reference sequence). The CDR3: CASTRLATGLSSGANVLTF. As DNA, the CDR3 is TGTGCCAGCACCCGCTTGGCGACAGGGCTGAGCTCTGGGGCCAACGTCCTGACTTTC.

CDR3 sequence: CASRTGGGQPQHF. DNA for the CDR3: TGTGCCAGCAGAACAGGGGGTGGTCAGCCCCAGCATTTT. This sequence joins TRBV28 and TRBJ1-5; TRBD1 matches at 8 bases. CDR3 length: 13 residues. Per germline, CDR1 MDHEN and CDR2 SYDVKM. V dropped 6 bases and J dropped 6; count of bases not matched to a gene: 4.

The gene calls are TRBV18 and TRBJ2-7; D is undetermined. Germline CDR1 and CDR2: KGHSH and LQKENI. The CDR3 is 14 amino acids. V gave up 2 bases and J gave up 1 base, with 9 bases separating them. CDR3: CASSPNGGSYEQYF. The CDR3 bases are TGTGCCAGCTCACCAAACGGCGGTTCCTACGAGCAGTACTTC.